The present T cell receptor beta chain was sequenced within a study of T cells in Graves' hyperthyroidism and ophthalmopathy. Study-wide points: Patients with ophthalmopathy were separated from those with stable hyperthyroidism by a 13 V-J model. Expanded thyroid clonotypes (above 0.001) were mostly also found in blood.

RNA transcripts gave rise to amplified TCR beta CDR3 regions. When the TCR CDR3 underwent first-round RT-PCR, the HTBI primer set was used. Via MiXCR, TCRdb re-called the multiplex PCR reads, giving one row per CDR3 protein. The sample gives around 660,000 distinct CDR3 sequences, about 45% of which show up once; under 8% is in the top ten. Regarding this clonotype: Its antigen is not known. This may come from a read error, since a much larger clone is one base off.

Investigators excluded patients with uncontrolled infection, other autoimmune disease, pregnancy or lactation. Diagnosis rested on symptoms, serum thyroxine and TRAb, thyroid ultrasound, and orbital computed tomography. The sequence was obtained from an adult man with Graves' disease, either hyperthyroidism or ophthalmopathy (not recorded which). Sequences were obtained from peripheral blood or thyroid tissue (not recorded which).

The CDR3 loop reads CASSQRGGIGYEQCF. CDR3 coding DNA: TGTGCCAGCAGCCAACGAGGGGGGATCGGCTACGAGCAGTGCTTC. V usage is TRBV11-2 and J usage is TRBJ2-7; D assignment may be TRBD1 or TRBD2 (6 bases each). Germline-derived CDR1 and CDR2 are SGHAT and FQNNGV. The CDR3 has 15 amino acids.